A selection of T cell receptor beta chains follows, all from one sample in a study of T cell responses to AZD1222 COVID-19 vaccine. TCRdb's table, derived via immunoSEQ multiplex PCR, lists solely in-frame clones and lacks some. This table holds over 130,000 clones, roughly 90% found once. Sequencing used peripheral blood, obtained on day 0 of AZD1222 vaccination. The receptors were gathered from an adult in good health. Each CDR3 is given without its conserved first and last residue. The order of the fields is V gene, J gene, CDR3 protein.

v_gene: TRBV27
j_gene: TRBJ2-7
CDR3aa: ASSSGRSYEQY

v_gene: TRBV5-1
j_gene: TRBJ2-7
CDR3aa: ASSPGQGIHEQY

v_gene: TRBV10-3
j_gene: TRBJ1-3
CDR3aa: AISESVRGSGNTIY

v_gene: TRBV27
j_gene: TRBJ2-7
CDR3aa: ASSQRLGEQY

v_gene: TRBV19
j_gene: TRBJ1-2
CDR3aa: ASSIVDRLNYGYT

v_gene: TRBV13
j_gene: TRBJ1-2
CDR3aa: ASSLGRTAPYGYT

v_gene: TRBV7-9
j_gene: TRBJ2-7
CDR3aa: ASSLTGATYEQY

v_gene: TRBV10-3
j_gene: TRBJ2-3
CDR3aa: AISESMVLGRDSRPHTQY

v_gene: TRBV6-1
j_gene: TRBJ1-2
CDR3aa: ASSEAGQGSYGYT

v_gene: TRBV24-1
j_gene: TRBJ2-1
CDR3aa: ATSDPRGKSYNEQF

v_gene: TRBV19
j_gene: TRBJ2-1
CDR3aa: ASSPGDFYNEQF

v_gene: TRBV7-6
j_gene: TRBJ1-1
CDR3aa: ASSPTIIGTTYEAF

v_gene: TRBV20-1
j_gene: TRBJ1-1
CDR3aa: SATKGSEAF

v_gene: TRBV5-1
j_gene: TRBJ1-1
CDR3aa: ASSLVLGTEAF

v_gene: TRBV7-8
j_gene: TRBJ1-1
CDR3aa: ASSAHRERAEAF

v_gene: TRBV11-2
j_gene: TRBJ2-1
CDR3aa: ASSLWEGTAGEQF

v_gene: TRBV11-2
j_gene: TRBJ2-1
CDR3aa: ASSPQPGRYNEQF

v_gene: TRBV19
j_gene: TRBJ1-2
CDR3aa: ASSPGTGGDYGYT

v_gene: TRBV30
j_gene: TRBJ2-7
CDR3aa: ASEGHSYEQY

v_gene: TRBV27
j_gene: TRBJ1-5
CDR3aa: ASSARDRGNQPQH

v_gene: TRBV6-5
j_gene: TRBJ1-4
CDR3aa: ASSTGYGEKLF

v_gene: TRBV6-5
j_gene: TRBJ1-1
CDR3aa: ASSTGQGAGTEAF

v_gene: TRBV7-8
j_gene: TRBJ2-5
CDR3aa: ASSPPAGGSKETQY

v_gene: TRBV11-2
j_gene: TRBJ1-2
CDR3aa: ASTQTGTGYGYT

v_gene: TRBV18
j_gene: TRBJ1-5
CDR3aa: ASSPGGGGNQPQH

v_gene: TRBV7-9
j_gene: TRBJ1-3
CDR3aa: ASTDRDSGNTIY

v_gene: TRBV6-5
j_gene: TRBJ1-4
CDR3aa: ASSYTANEKLF

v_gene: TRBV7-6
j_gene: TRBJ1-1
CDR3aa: ASSLRQGAPLEAF

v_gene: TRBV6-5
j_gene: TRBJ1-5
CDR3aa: ASSPGTENNQPQH

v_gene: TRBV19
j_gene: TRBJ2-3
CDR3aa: ASTQDRRTDTQY

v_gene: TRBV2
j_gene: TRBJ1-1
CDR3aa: ASIRPGTGNTEAF

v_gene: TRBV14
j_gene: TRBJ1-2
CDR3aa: ASSSRDGLYGYT

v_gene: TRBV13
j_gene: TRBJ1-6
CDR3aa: ASSSLTGENSPLH

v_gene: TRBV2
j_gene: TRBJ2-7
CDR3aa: ASRPGLAGSYEQY

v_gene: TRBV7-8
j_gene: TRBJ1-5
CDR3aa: ASSLEAALLNQPQH

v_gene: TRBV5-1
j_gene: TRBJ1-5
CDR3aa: ASSLEGGTQPQH

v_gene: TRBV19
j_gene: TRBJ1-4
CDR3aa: ASSDSGRRANEKLF

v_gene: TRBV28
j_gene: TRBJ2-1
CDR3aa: ASRDRARDNEQF

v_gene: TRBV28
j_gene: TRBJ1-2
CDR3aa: ASSSLRDPPRGGYT

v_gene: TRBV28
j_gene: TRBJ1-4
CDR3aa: ASSGRDRRWEKLF

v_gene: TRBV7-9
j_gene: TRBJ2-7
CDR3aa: ASSRDRVPYEQY

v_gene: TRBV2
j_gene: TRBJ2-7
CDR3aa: ASRKYTEGEQY

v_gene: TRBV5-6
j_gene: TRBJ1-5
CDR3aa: ASSPNGGSQPQH

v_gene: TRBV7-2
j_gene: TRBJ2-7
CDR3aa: ASSSRVSSYEQY

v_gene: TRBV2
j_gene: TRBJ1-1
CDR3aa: ASSAILDRGNTEAF

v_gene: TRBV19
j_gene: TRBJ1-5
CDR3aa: ASSISQGGNQPQH

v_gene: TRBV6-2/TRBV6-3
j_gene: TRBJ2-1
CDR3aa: ASSYPPYNEQF

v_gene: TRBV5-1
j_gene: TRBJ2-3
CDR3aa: ASSGFGRATDTQY

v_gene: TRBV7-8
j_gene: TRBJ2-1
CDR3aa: ASSLEDREFGNEQF

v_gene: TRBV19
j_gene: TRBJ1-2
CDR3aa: ASSNRGDGGYT

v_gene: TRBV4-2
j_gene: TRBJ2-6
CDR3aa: ASSQGGAGANVLT